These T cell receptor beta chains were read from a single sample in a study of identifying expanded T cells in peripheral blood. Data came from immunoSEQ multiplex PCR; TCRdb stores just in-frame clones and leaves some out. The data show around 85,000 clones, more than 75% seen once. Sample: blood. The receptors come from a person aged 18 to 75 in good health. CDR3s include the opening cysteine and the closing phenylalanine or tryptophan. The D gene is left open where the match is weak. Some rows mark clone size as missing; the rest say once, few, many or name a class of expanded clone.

CDR3 DNA: TGTGCCAGCAGCCCGAGACCCGATCTGAACACTGAAGCTTTCTTT
CDR3 protein: CASSPRPDLNTEAFF
clone size: .
J gene: TRBJ1-1
D gene: .
V gene: TRBV7-2

CDR3 DNA: TGCGCCAGCAGCCAAGCTCTGGACCAGACCCAGTACTTC
CDR3 protein: CASSQALDQTQYF
clone size: .
J gene: TRBJ2-5
D gene: .
V gene: TRBV4-1

CDR3 DNA: TGTGCCAGCAGTTTAGGGGTTAGCGGGGGATACAATGAGCAGTTCTTC
CDR3 protein: CASSLGVSGGYNEQFF
clone size: .
J gene: TRBJ2-1
D gene: TRBD2
V gene: TRBV28

CDR3 DNA: TGTGCCAGTAGTATAGGCACGGATGAGCAGTTCTTC
CDR3 protein: CASSIGTDEQFF
clone size: .
J gene: TRBJ2-1
D gene: .
V gene: TRBV19

CDR3 DNA: TGCGCCAGCAGCTTGGTAGCATTTTACAATGAGCAGTTCTTC
CDR3 protein: CASSLVAFYNEQFF
clone size: .
J gene: TRBJ2-1
D gene: .
V gene: TRBV5-1

CDR3 DNA: TGTGCCAGCACTAAAACCAGCTTCCTAGCAAACAATGAGCAGTTCTTC
CDR3 protein: CASTKTSFLANNEQFF
clone size: .
J gene: TRBJ2-1
D gene: .
V gene: TRBV27

CDR3 DNA: TGTGCCAGCAGCTTGGTAAGGGGAAGTAGGAACACTGAAGCTTTCTTT
CDR3 protein: CASSLVRGSRNTEAFF
clone size: .
J gene: TRBJ1-1
D gene: .
V gene: TRBV5-4

CDR3 DNA: TGTGCCAGCAGTCGAACGAGGGGGGAACTGTTTTTT
CDR3 protein: CASSRTRGELFF
clone size: .
J gene: TRBJ1-4
D gene: .
V gene: TRBV6-6

CDR3 DNA: TGTGCCAGCAGCTTAGTAACAGGTGACAATCAGCCCCAGCATTTT
CDR3 protein: CASSLVTGDNQPQHF
clone size: .
J gene: TRBJ1-5
D gene: .
V gene: TRBV7-2

CDR3 DNA: TGTGCCAGCAGTGACATCCACATGGATTCACCCCTCCACTTT
CDR3 protein: CASSDIHMDSPLHF
clone size: .
J gene: TRBJ1-6
D gene: .
V gene: TRBV6-4

CDR3 DNA: TGTGCCAGCAGCCAAGATGGGACTAGCGGGGGGAATGAGCAGTTCTTC
CDR3 protein: CASSQDGTSGGNEQFF
clone size: .
J gene: TRBJ2-1
D gene: TRBD2
V gene: TRBV4-2

CDR3 DNA: TGTGCCAGCAGCTCCCATCCTCAGGGCTACGAGCAGTACTTC
CDR3 protein: CASSSHPQGYEQYF
clone size: .
J gene: TRBJ2-7
D gene: .
V gene: TRBV21-1

CDR3 DNA: TGTGCCAGCAATGCGATGCGGACAGGGGACTATGGCTACACCTTC
CDR3 protein: CASNAMRTGDYGYTF
clone size: few
J gene: TRBJ1-2
D gene: TRBD1
V gene: TRBV2

CDR3 DNA: TGCGCCAGCAGCCAAGACGGGGACCCTAGGAACTACAATGAGCAGTTCTTC
CDR3 protein: CASSQDGDPRNYNEQFF
clone size: once
J gene: TRBJ2-1
D gene: .
V gene: TRBV4-3

CDR3 DNA: TGTGCCAGCAGTTACTACGGGGAGAACACCGGGGAGCTGTTTTTT
CDR3 protein: CASSYYGENTGELFF
clone size: .
J gene: TRBJ2-2
D gene: .
V gene: TRBV10-2

CDR3 DNA: TGCGCCAGCAGTGGGTCAGGTGGCTTGGATACGCAGTATTTT
CDR3 protein: CASSGSGGLDTQYF
clone size: .
J gene: TRBJ2-3
D gene: .
V gene: TRBV10-2

CDR3 DNA: TGCGCCAGCAGCCAAGATACGAGTCCACACTACGAGCAGTACTTC
CDR3 protein: CASSQDTSPHYEQYF
clone size: .
J gene: TRBJ2-7
D gene: .
V gene: TRBV4-3

CDR3 DNA: TGCGCCAGCAGCAACTCCGGGACAGCTGGGGCCAACGTCCTGACTTTC
CDR3 protein: CASSNSGTAGANVLTF
clone size: .
J gene: TRBJ2-6
D gene: TRBD1
V gene: TRBV5-1